One sample yielded the 27 T cell receptor beta chains listed below, sequenced in a study of CD8 T cells in ankylosing spondylitis. TCRdb reprocessed the 5' RACE reads via MiXCR and lists one record per CDR3 protein. In the table there are hundreds of thousands of distinct CDR3 sequences, less than 10% of which are singletons. Sequencing was performed on blood, either unsorted or a sorted T cell fraction (not recorded which). These receptors were obtained from a male donor with ankylosing spondylitis or in good health (not recorded which).

The CDR3: CASSLGQVRNDEQFF. The CDR3 DNA is TGCGCCAGCAGCTTGGGACAGGTTCGAAATGATGAGCAGTTCTTC. The J gene is TRBJ2-1, the V gene TRBV5-1, with D perhaps TRBD1 (6 bases). Per germline, CDR1 SGHRS and CDR2 YFSETQ. The CDR3 has 15 amino acids. V lost 0 bases and J 8 bases, leaving 15 bases between the germline ends.

CDR3 amino acids: CAISGTSGRDTDTQYF. CDR3 nucleotides: TGTGCCATCAGTGGGACTAGCGGGAGGGATACAGATACGCAGTATTTT. The chain carries TRBV10-3 and TRBJ2-3; 15 bases fit TRBD2. CDR3 length: 16 amino acids. Looked up from germline, CDR1 is ENHRY and CDR2 is SYGVKD. J was trimmed by 3 bases and V by 4 bases; bases with no gene match: 2.

This clonotype showed up many times. This chain links TRBV7-6 with TRBJ1-2, with a weak D call TRBD1 (5 bases). Between the trimmed V and J ends, which lost 5 bases and 8 bases, there was a span of 18 bases. Germline lookup yields CDR1 SGHVS and CDR2 FNYEAQ. The CDR3 runs to 14 residues. Here the CDR3 reads CASSPGGDRGGYTF. The DNA for the CDR3 is TGTGCCAGCAGCCCTGGGGGGGACCGAGGAGGCTACACCTTC.

This clonotype came up many times. The rearrangement uses TRBV5-6 and TRBJ2-5; D is perhaps TRBD2 (7 bases). V was trimmed by 3 bases and J by 4 bases, leaving 10 bases between them. The CDR3 is made up of 13 amino acids. CDR1 SGHDT and CDR2 YYEEEE come from the germline V gene. The CDR3 loop is CASSSGGRETQYF. CDR3 nucleotide sequence: TGTGCCAGCAGCTCGGGGGGCCGAGAGACCCAGTACTTC.

Ten or more counts support this clonotype. CDR3 sequence reads: CRVGGSYGYTF. The DNA of the CDR3 is TGCAGGGTGGGGGGGAGCTATGGCTACACCTTC. The chain carries TRBV20-1 and TRBJ1-2; TRBD1 might be the D (5 bases). Germline lookup yields CDR1 DFQATT and CDR2 SNEGSKA (reference sequence). This CDR3 has 11 amino acids.

This clonotype was recorded at least ten times. This rearrangement joins TRBV12-3 or TRBV12-4 to TRBJ1-1, with D unclear. The CDR3 has 13 residues. V was pared by 7 bases and J by 5 bases, with 14 bases between. DNA of the CDR3: TGTGCCAGCACCTTGGGGAGTAGTACTGAAGCTTTCTTT. As protein: CASTLGSSTEAFF.

In this sample, this clonotype turned up many times. This chain joins TRBV7-8 and TRBJ1-6; D unclear. Germline values: CDR1 SGHVS, CDR2 FQNEAQ. V dropped 5 bases and J dropped 12 bases, with 14 bases sitting between them. The CDR3 loop spans 13 amino acids. The CDR3 is CASSADGKRPLHF. CDR3 DNA sequence: TGTGCCAGCAGCGCCGACGGGAAGAGACCCCTCCACTTT.

At least ten counts were recorded for this clonotype. This chain joins TRBV7-2 and TRBJ2-5; D assignment may be TRBD1 or TRBD2 (6 bases each). The CDR3 is 15 amino acids. In germline, CDR1 is SGHTA, CDR2 FQGNSA. Deletions cut 1 base from V and 5 bases from J, with 14 bases between. CDR3 residues: CASSLVQRRGETQYF. The CDR3 coding sequence is TGTGCCAGCAGCTTAGTCCAAAGGAGGGGGGAGACCCAGTACTTC.

This clonotype was recorded at least ten times. CDR3 sequence reads: CASTGLVSTDTQYF. The CDR3 DNA follows: TGCGCCAGCACAGGACTAGTGAGCACAGATACGCAGTATTTT. The chain is built from TRBV5-1 and TRBJ2-3, with TRBD2 matching over 7 bases. The ends lost 6 bases at V and 0 bases at J; junction bases unmatched: 4. Germline-derived CDR1 and CDR2 are SGHRS and YFSETQ. CDR3 size: 14 residues.

This clonotype has more than one count but fewer than ten. The gene calls are TRBV20-1 and TRBJ1-3, with D possibly matching TRBD1 (5 bases). Germline-derived CDR1 and CDR2 are DFQATT and SNEGSKA (reference sequence). Trimming removed 0 bases at V and 0 bases at J, with 9 bases between. This CDR3 is 15 amino acids long. As DNA, the CDR3 is TGCAGTGCTAGAGATGGGGCAGCCTCTGGAAACACCATATATTTT. This translates into CSARDGAASGNTIYF.

This clonotype appeared many times. The chain links TRBV10-3 to TRBJ1-5; D is undetermined. Trimming took off 0 bases at V and 1 base at J, with 4 bases between the two ends. The CDR3 loop spans 14 amino acids. In germline, CDR1 is ENHRY, CDR2 SYGVKD. The CDR3 here is CAISESGSNQPQHF. The CDR3, as DNA: TGTGCCATCAGTGAGTCGGGGAGCAATCAGCCCCAGCATTTT.

This clonotype was observed at least ten times. This chain joins TRBV6-1 and TRBJ2-3; 10 bases are a match to TRBD2. Trimming removed 8 bases from V and 0 bases from J; junction bases left unmatched: 5. This CDR3 region has 15 residues. Germline-derived CDR1 and CDR2 are MNHNS and SASEGT. CDR3 sequence: CASDSGRRSTDTQYF. The CDR3 nucleotides read TGTGCCAGCGATAGCGGGAGGCGAAGCACAGATACGCAGTATTTT.

Note on this clonotype: An end of the junction differs from the germline gene, which may be a read error. The chain has TRBV4-3 and TRBJ2-4, with D possibly being TRBD1 (5 bases). In germline, CDR1 is LGHNA, CDR2 YSLEER. This CDR3 comprises 12 residues. DNA of the CDR3: TGCGCCAGCAGCCAAGATAGGGGTGAAGTGGGCTTC. Residues: CASSQDRGEVGF.

Ten or more counts support this clonotype. Here the CDR3 reads CASTGTGLTLQSYNEQFF. The DNA for the CDR3 is TGTGCCAGCACCGGGACAGGGCTCACACTCCAATCCTACAATGAGCAGTTCTTC. This rearrangement joins TRBV6-1 to TRBJ2-1, with TRBD1 matching over 9 bases. The CDR3 runs to 18 residues. Germline CDR1 and CDR2: MNHNS and SASEGT. Trimming at V came to 7 bases and at J to 1 base, leaving 14 bases not matched to a gene.

Ten or more counts support this clonotype. The rearrangement links TRBV7-2 to TRBJ2-2, with D possibly being TRBD1 (5 bases). In germline, CDR1 is SGHTA, CDR2 FQGNSA. The CDR3 sequence is 14 residues long. Trimming took 5 bases from V and 7 from J, leaving 14 bases between them. The DNA for the CDR3 is TGTGCCAGCAGCAAGGGGCAGTATGACGGGGAGCTGTTTTTT. Protein product: CASSKGQYDGELFF. Full variable domain (rest looked up from reference TRBV7-2 and TRBJ2-2): GAGVSQSPSNKVTEKGKDVELRCDPISGHTALYWYRQSLGQGLEFLIYFQGNSAPDKSGLPSDRFSAERTGGSVSTLTIQRTQQEDSAVYLCASSKGQYDGELFFGEGSRLTVL.

This clonotype was detected only a few times. The chain has TRBV20-1 and TRBJ2-7; TRBD1 or TRBD2 may be the D gene (6 bases each). Germline assignment: CDR1 DFQATT and CDR2 SNEGSKA (reference sequence). V was cut by 5 bases and J by 7 bases, with 15 bases left in between. The CDR3 is made up of 12 amino acids. Written as DNA, the CDR3 is TGCAGTGCTGGAGGAGGGGGGAGGGAGCAGTACTTC. It specifies CSAGGGGREQYF.

This clonotype appeared a few times. The chain carries TRBV4-2 and TRBJ2-5, with unresolved D. The CDR3 covers 13 residues. With 4 bases removed from V and 1 base from J, the gap between germline ends came to 7 bases. Germline V gene sequence: CDR1 LGHNA, CDR2 YNFKEQ. CDR3 in amino acids: CASSRATQETQYF. CDR3 DNA: TGTGCCAGCAGCCGAGCGACCCAAGAGACCCAGTACTTC.

The V call is TRBV9, the J call TRBJ2-1, with 7 positions matching TRBD1. The germline CDR1 and CDR2 sequences are SGDLS and YYNGEE. Trimming cost V 4 bases and J 9 bases; bases outside gene matches: 13. The CDR3 consists of 15 residues. The CDR3 here is CASSPKTGNFGEQFF. CDR3 bases: TGTGCCAGCAGCCCCAAGACAGGGAATTTCGGTGAGCAGTTCTTC.

This clonotype has ten or more counts. V gene TRBV20-1 combines with J gene TRBJ2-1; 11 bases line up with TRBD2. The germline CDR1 and CDR2 sequences are DFQATT and SNEGSKA (reference sequence). CDR3 length: 12 residues. J gave up 13 bases and V 4 bases, and 6 bases lay outside the gene matches. The CDR3 nucleotides read TGCAGTGCTAAGGGTAGCGGGGGGGGTCAGTTCTTC. Its translation is CSAKGSGGGQFF.

This clonotype was counted many times. The genes are TRBV7-8 and TRBJ1-3; D call uncertain. Germline-derived CDR1 and CDR2 are SGHVS and FQNEAQ. V was trimmed by 2 bases and J by 1 base, leaving 9 bases between them. The CDR3 covers 15 residues. CDR3 DNA: TGTGCCAGCAGCTTAACGTTCTCGTCTGGAAACACCATATATTTT. Its protein is CASSLTFSSGNTIYF.

V gene TRBV6-1 combines with J gene TRBJ1-5; TRBD1 aligns across 8 bases. This CDR3 is 15 amino acids long. Germline CDR1 is MNHNS and CDR2 is SASEGT. With V trimmed by 6 bases and J by 1 base, 5 bases remained unmatched. The CDR3 DNA sequence: TGTGCCAGCAGCCCCAGGGGGCTCAGCAATCAGCCCCAGCATTTT. This gives the protein CASSPRGLSNQPQHF.

This clonotype was detected a few times. This chain joins TRBV30 and TRBJ2-3, with 7 bases identical to TRBD2. With 1 base clipped from V and 2 bases from J, the junction kept 6 bases outside the gene matches. This CDR3 comprises 15 residues. Germline lookup yields CDR1 GTSNPN and CDR2 SVGIG (reference sequence). The CDR3 DNA reads TGTGCCTGGAGTGGGGCTAGCGGCCCCACAGATACGCAGTATTTT. Amino acid sequence: CAWSGASGPTDTQYF.

The V call is TRBV30, the J call TRBJ2-1; D gene unclear. Trimming stripped 4 bases from V and 9 bases from J, with 16 bases between. Germline CDR1 GTSNPN, CDR2 SVGIG (reference sequence). The CDR3 is 13 amino acids. This chain's CDR3 is CAWNSVTPGEQFF. The DNA of the CDR3 is TGTGCCTGGAACAGTGTCACCCCAGGTGAGCAGTTCTTC.

This clonotype was recorded a few times. The CDR3 DNA reads as TGCGCCAGCAGCCCCGGCCGTGGCTCCTACGAGCAGTACTTC. Its protein product is CASSPGRGSYEQYF. The gene calls are TRBV4-1 and TRBJ2-7; D gene unclear. V lost 4 bases, J lost 0 bases, and 10 bases lay in between. The CDR3 has 14 amino acids. CDR1 MGHRA and CDR2 YSYEKL come from the germline V gene.

This clonotype occurred a few times. The rearrangement joins TRBV6-5 to TRBJ2-3; 8 positions agree with TRBD2. Losses at the gene ends were 0 bases for V and 4 bases for J; bases not matched to a gene: 9. Germline CDR1 and CDR2: MNHEY and SVGAGI. The CDR3 totals 17 residues. Written as DNA, the CDR3 is TGTGCCAGCAGTTACTCGATGGGGCGGGAGGCCGCAGATACGCAGTATTTT. Its protein is CASSYSMGREAADTQYF.

This clonotype has at least ten counts. The rearrangement joins TRBV20-1 to TRBJ1-5; D possibly corresponds to TRBD1 (6 bases). The V end lost 1 base, the J end lost 6 bases, and 19 bases lay between the germline ends. Germline V gene data show CDR1 as DFQATT and CDR2 as SNEGSKA (reference sequence). This CDR3 has 16 residues. CDR3 DNA sequence: TGCAGTGCTAGAGGCCCAAGGAGGGGGATTAGTCAGCCCCAGCATTTT. Translated: CSARGPRRGISQPQHF.

This rearrangement joins TRBV19 to TRBJ1-5, with D uncertain. Germline V gene lookup returns CDR1 LNHDA and CDR2 SQIVND (reference sequence). V lost 2 bases and J 5 bases, leaving 13 bases between the germline ends. This CDR3 has 15 amino acids. CDR3 in DNA: TGTGCCAGTAGTATATTTACAGTGGGAGATCAGCCCCAGCATTTT. This encodes CASSIFTVGDQPQHF.